A single sample gave rise to the 4 T cell receptor beta chains below, sequenced in a study of T cell clonotyping in hematopoietic cell transplantation. Clones were read by immunoSEQ multiplex PCR, and TCRdb kept only the in-frame ones, dropping some. The table lists tens of thousands of clones, 85% of them singletons. Time point noted: recipient sample about 28 days before transplant, after cytoreduction. The sample consisted of peripheral blood mononuclear cells, taken before stem cell transplant. The receptor source for this set is a man aged 55 to 69 with acute myeloid leukemia. Some clones in this sample may be carry-over from other donors' samples.

In its sample, this clone was seen a few times. The gene calls are TRBV4-2 and TRBJ1-2; tentatively, D is TRBD1 (6 bases). The germline V and J ends were trimmed by 0 bases and 5 bases, with 13 bases remaining between them. Germline assignment: CDR1 LGHNA and CDR2 YNFKEQ. The CDR3 runs 15 residues. The CDR3 sequence: CASSQDQQGRYGYTF. CDR3 bases: TGTGCCAGCAGCCAAGATCAACAGGGCCGGTATGGCTACACCTTC.

The rearrangement joins TRBV5-1 to TRBJ2-5; 7 nucleotides agree with TRBD2. J lost 5 bases, V lost 3 bases, and 1 base had no gene match. Germline V gene lookup returns CDR1 SGHRS and CDR2 YFSETQ. CDR3 length: 12 residues. DNA of the CDR3: TGCGCCAGCAGCTGGGGGGGGGAGACCCAGTACTTC. The encoded protein is CASSWGGETQYF.

A word on this clone: Other DNA sequences in the same sample also yield this CDR3. The rearrangement uses TRBV7-8 and TRBJ1-1; weak D call: TRBD1 (5 bases). Germline loops: CDR1 SGHVS, CDR2 FQNEAQ. V was cut by 5 bases and J by 5 bases, with 15 bases left in between. CDR3 size: 14 residues. The CDR3 DNA is TGTGCCAGCAGCCCTGATCTGGGGGGGACTGAAGCTTTCTTT. Its translation: CASSPDLGGTEAFF. The entire variable domain, with the rest obtained from reference TRBV7-8 and TRBJ1-1, is as follows: GAGVSQSPRYKVAKRGQDVALRCDPISGHVSLFWYQQALGQGPEFLTYFQNEAQLDKSGLPSDRFFAERPEGSVSTLKIQRTQQEDSAVYLCASSPDLGGTEAFFGQGTRLTVV.

The V call is TRBV4-3, the J call TRBJ1-1; D might be TRBD1 (6 bases). V shed 0 bases and J shed 1 base, with 15 bases lying between them. This CDR3 has 17 amino acids. The germline V gene encodes CDR1 LGHNA and CDR2 YSLEER. The CDR3 spells CASSQDQQGGWNTEAFF. CDR3 bases: TGCGCCAGCAGCCAAGATCAACAGGGAGGTTGGAACACTGAAGCTTTCTTT.